The following is a T cell receptor (beta chain) sequence with its context. A single record per CDR3 protein comes from TCRdb applying MiXCR to the RT-PCR reads. The sample carries just under 550,000 distinct CDR3 sequences, approximately 22% recorded once. This sample stems from a study of response to subunit inactivated influenza vaccine. The CDR3 extends over 16 amino acids. Germline V CDR1 and CDR2: LNHDA, SQIVND (reference sequence). The V and J ends lost 5 bases and 0 bases respectively, with 14 bases between them. These same records also appear under a second study, on T cells expressing NK-cell markers. That study reports: TCR beta libraries carry UMIs added by 5'RACE template switching. In sorted CD3+CD56+NKG2C+, CD3+CD56+NKG2C- and CD3+CD56-NKG2C+ T cells, TCR beta repertoires were obtained. Eight donors were sequenced, of whom seven were HCMV-seropositive, while the remaining one was HCMV-seronegative. Each of roughly six donors carried dominant NKG2C+ clonotypes accounting for about 1.0-8% of CD8+ T cells. The same clonotypes also predominated in the CD3+CD56-NKG2C+ fraction of several donors.

The chain couples TRBV19 to TRBJ2-4; D possibly uses TRBD1 or TRBD2 (5 bases each). The sequence was obtained from a man aged 50 to 60 who received an inactivated influenza vaccine. The source material was CD4+ T cells sorted from PBMCs, sampled about 12 days after vaccination. The CDR3: CASSLGPREAKNIQYF. CDR3 nucleotide sequence: TGTGCCAGTAGTTTGGGACCTCGAGAAGCCAAAAACATTCAGTACTTC.